This TCR beta chain was sequenced during a study of shared clonotypes between healthy human individuals. As for the study in general: Participating donors consisted of two women and three men aged 18 to 49. A donor's plate count was three for CD4 naive and three for CD4 memory; CD8 naive had two and CD8 memory one.

Running of the assay took place at deep level. In replicate PCRs of sorted subsets, around 200 ng DNA, 29,000 or so T cell genomes, was used. Sequenced by immunoSEQ multiplex PCR; TCRdb stores in-frame clones only, minus some. The sample has under 1,100,000 clones; 70% to 80% are singletons. CDR1 is SGHTA and CDR2 is FQGNSA in the germline V gene. Trimming removed 1 base at V and 13 bases at J, with 14 bases between. This CDR3 region has 13 residues. The specimen sequenced was memory CD4+ T cells sorted from blood. The sample's subset: CD45RA-negative fraction. The source of this sequence is a man aged 18 to 29 in good health. This chain uses TRBV7-2 with TRBJ2-1; D unclear. This CDR3 reads CASSLEIANSQFF. CDR3 coding DNA: TGTGCCAGCAGCTTAGAGATAGCTAATTCCCAGTTCTTC.